This entry is about one TCR beta chain. The record originates from a study of molecular identifiers for immune sequencing clone quantification. Study summary: RNA from 20,000 or 100,000 naive CD8 cells was split five ways in replicates, with four sequenced.

The authors built bulk TCR libraries by previously described methods with listed TCR primers. TCRdb fed the PCR reads into MiXCR, producing one record per CDR3 protein. This sample has approximately 320,000 distinct CDR3 sequences, with 24% found just once. Trimming at V came to 1 base and at J to 4 bases, leaving 10 bases not matched to a gene. The germline gives CDR1 SGDLS, CDR2 YYNGEE. The CDR3 consists of 17 residues. The source material was naive CD8+ T cells from blood, with Jurkat cell RNA spiked in. Subset noted: FACS-sorted CD8+CD4-CCR7+CD45RA+ naive T cells. The chain joins TRBV9 to TRBJ1-3, with 8 bases aligning to TRBD1. The clonotype comes from a human donor in good health. Some libraries in this study had Jurkat cell RNA spiked in. Written as DNA, the CDR3 is TGTGCCAGCAGCGTATCCGGACAGGGTGTGGCGGGAAACACCATATATTTT. Amino acids: CASSVSGQGVAGNTIYF.